The clone carrying this TCR beta chain has only a few counts. Its antigen is not known. The source of the sample is a study of T-cell memory formation after mild COVID-19. Sample barcodes and UMIs were carried by the TCR alpha and TCR beta cDNA libraries that 5'RACE generated with constant-segment primers. TCRdb independently ran MiXCR on the 5' RACE reads; one entry per CDR3 protein. Among more than 300,000 distinct CDR3 sequences listed, approximately 14% were seen once. The CDR3 runs to 13 residues. V was pared by 5 bases and J by 2 bases, with 9 bases between. Germline V gives CDR1 SGHVS, CDR2 FNYEAQ. Points from the study as a whole: Nothing confirmed that second-wave clones peaking on day 37 were specific for SARS-CoV-2. Several responding clones turned up in pre-infection memory, indicating that cross-reactive memory may have taken part.

Sequencing input: PBMCs or a T cell subset sorted from them (not recorded which). The clonotype originates from a man aged 18 to 30 who had mild COVID-19 (a few samples of this study predate the infection). Cell type and time point are not known. The chain is built from TRBV7-6 and TRBJ2-5, with D possibly TRBD1 on 6 matching bases. DNA for the CDR3: TGTGCCAGCAGCGAAGGGACACAAGAGACCCAGTACTTC. It codes for CASSEGTQETQYF.